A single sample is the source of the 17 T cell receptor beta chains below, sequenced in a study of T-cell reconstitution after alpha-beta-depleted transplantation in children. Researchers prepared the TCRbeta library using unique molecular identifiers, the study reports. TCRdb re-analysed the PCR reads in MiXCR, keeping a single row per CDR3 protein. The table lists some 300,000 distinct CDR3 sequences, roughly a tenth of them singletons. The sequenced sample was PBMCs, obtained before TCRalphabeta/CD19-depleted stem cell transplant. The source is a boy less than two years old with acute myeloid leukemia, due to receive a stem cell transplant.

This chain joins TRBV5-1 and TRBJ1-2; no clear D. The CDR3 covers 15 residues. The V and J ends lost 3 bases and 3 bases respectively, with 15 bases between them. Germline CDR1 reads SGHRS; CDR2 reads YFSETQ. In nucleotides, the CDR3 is TGCGCCAGCAGCTCTCGTGGCGGGTTGGACTATGGCTACACCTTC. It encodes CASSSRGGLDYGYTF.

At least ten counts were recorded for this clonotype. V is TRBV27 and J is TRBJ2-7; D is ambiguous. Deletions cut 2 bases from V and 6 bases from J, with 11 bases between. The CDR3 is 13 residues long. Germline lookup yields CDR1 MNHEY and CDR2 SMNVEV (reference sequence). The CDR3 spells CASSLMGKAEQYF. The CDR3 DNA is TGTGCCAGCAGTTTAATGGGGAAGGCCGAGCAGTACTTC.

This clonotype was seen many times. This CDR3 is CATSRPEVAGGNTGELFF. In DNA form, the CDR3 reads TGTGCCACCAGCAGACCTGAGGTAGCGGGAGGGAACACCGGGGAGCTGTTTTTT. The V gene is TRBV15, the J gene TRBJ2-2, with 10 bases identical to TRBD2. CDR1 LNHNV and CDR2 YYDKDF come from the germline V gene (reference sequence). The V gene end was trimmed by 2 bases and the J gene end by 1 base; junction bases not matched to a gene: 7. CDR3 length: 18 residues.

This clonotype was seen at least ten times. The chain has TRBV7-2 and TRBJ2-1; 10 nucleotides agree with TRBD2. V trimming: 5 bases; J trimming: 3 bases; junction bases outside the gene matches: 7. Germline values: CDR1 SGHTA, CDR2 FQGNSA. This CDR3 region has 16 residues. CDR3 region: CASSIRGTSDYNEQFF. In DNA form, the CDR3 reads TGTGCCAGCAGCATTAGGGGGACTAGCGACTACAATGAGCAGTTCTTC.

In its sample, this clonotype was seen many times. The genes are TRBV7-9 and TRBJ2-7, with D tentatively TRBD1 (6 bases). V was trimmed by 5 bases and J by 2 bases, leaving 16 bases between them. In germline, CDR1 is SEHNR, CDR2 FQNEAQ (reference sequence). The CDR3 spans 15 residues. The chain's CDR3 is CASSPRRGIAYEQYF. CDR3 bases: TGTGCCAGCAGCCCCCGAAGGGGGATTGCCTACGAGCAGTACTTC.

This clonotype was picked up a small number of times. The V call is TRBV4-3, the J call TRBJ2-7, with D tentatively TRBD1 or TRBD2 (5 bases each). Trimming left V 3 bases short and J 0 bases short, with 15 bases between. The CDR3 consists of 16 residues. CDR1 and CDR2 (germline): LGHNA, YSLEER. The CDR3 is CASSQYLSGTSYEQYF. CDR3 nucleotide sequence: TGCGCCAGCAGCCAGTACCTTTCCGGGACCTCCTACGAGCAGTACTTC.

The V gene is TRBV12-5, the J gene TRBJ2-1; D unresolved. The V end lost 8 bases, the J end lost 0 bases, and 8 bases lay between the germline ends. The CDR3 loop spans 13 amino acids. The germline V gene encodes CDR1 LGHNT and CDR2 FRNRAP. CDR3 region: CASLGRSYNEQFF. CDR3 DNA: TGTGCTAGTTTAGGACGCTCCTACAATGAGCAGTTCTTC.

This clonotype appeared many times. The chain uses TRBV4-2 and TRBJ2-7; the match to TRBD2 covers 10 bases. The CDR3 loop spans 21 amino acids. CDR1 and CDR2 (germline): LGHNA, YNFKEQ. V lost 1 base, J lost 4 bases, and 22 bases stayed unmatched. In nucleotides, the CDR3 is TGTGCCAGCAGCCAAGGGATTGTGAGCGGGAGGGCCCAGATAATATTTTACGAGCAGTACTTC. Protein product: CASSQGIVSGRAQIIFYEQYF.

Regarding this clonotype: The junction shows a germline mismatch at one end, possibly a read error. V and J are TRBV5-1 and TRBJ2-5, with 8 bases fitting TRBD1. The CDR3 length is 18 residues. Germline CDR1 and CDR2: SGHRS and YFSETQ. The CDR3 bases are TGCGCCAGCAGCTTGGCCAGAGGACAGGGCCTGTACCAAGAGACCCTGTACTTC. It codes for CASSLARGQGLYQETLYF.

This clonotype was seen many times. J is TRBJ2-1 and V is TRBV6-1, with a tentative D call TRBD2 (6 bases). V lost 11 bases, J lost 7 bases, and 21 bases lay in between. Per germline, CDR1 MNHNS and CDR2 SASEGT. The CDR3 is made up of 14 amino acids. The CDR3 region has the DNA TGTGCCGCATACAGGACGGGAGAAGTGAATGAGCAGTTCTTC. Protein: CAAYRTGEVNEQFF.

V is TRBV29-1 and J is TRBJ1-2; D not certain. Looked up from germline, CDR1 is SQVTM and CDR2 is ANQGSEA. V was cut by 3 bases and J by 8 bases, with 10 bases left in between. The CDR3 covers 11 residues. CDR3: CSVDFYGGYTF. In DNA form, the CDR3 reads TGCAGCGTTGACTTTTATGGCGGCTACACCTTC. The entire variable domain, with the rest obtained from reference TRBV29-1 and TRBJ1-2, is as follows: SAVISQKPSRDICQRGTSLTIQCQVDSQVTMMFWYRQQPGQSLTLIATANQGSEATYESGFVIDKFPISRPNLTFSTLTVSNMSPEDSSIYLCSVDFYGGYTFGSGTRLTVV.

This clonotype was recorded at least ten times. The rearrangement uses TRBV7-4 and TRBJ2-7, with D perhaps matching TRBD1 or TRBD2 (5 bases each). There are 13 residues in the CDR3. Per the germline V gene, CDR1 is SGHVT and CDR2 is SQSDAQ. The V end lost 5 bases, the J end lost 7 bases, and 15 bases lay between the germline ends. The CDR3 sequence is CASSKDKPGEQYF. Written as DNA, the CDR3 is TGTGCCAGCAGCAAGGACAAACCGGGGGAGCAGTACTTC.

The CDR3 DNA reads as TGTGCCAGCAGTTACAGGGCGGATGGCTACACCTTC. Protein sequence: CASSYRADGYTF. The chain links TRBV6-6 to TRBJ1-2; D remains ambiguous. The germline V gene encodes CDR1 MNHNY and CDR2 SVGAGI (reference sequence). The V end was cut by 2 bases, the J end by 6 bases, with 7 bases between. This CDR3 has 12 amino acids.

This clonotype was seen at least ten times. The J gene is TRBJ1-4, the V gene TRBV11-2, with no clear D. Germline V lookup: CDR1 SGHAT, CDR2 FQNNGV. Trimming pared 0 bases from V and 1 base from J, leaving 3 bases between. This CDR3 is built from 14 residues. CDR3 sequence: CASSLDRTNEKLFF. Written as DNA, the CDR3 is TGTGCCAGCAGCTTAGACCGAACTAATGAAAAACTGTTTTTT.

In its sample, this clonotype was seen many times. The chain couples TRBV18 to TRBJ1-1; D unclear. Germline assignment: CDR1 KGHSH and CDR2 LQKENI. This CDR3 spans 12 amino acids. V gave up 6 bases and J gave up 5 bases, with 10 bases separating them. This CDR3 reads CASSPRETEAFF. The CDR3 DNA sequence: TGTGCCAGCTCCCCCCGGGAGACTGAAGCTTTCTTT.

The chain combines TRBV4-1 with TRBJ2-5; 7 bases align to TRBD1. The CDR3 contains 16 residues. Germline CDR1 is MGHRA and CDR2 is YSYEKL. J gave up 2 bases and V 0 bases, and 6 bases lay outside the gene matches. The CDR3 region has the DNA TGCGCCAGCAGCCAAGATGGAACAGGGGCTCAAGAGACCCAGTACTTC. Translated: CASSQDGTGAQETQYF.

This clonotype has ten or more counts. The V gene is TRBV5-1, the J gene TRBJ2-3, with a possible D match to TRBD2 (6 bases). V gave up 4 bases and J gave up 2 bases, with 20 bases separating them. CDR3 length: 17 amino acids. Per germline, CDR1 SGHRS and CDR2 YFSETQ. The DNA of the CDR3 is TGCGCCAGCAGCGGGATGGGGGGAGTCTCAATCACAGATACGCAGTATTTT. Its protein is CASSGMGGVSITDTQYF.